This T cell receptor beta chain was recorded in a study of T-cell memory formation after mild COVID-19. Looking at the study overall: TCR clusters showed largely donor specificity. General study results and limits: Among clones contracting day 15 to 85, CD4/CD8 was balanced, whereas later expanders leaned CD4+. Researchers report contracting CD4+ clones mostly in CM and EM, with CD8+ clones in EMRA. Within pre-infection memory, some responding clones were found, suggesting cross-reactive memory joined.

TCRdb re-derived calls from the 5' RACE reads in MiXCR, one entry per CDR3 protein. The sample lists 250,000 to 350,000 distinct CDR3 sequences, less than 20% occurring once. Worth noting for this clonotype: As yet, its antigen is unknown.

The V end was cut by 2 bases, the J end by 6 bases, with 13 bases between. Germline CDR1 reads MNHEY; CDR2 reads SVGEGT. The CDR3 is 15 amino acids. V gene TRBV6-2 or TRBV6-3 combines with J gene TRBJ2-2; D tentatively reads TRBD1 or TRBD2 (5 bases each). This receptor was identified in a man aged 18 to 29 who had mild COVID-19 (a few samples of this study predate the infection). Cell type and time point are not known. Source material: PBMCs or a T cell subset sorted from them (not recorded which). The CDR3 DNA reads TGTGCCAGCAGTTACGTCGGGACCTTCGCCGGGGAGCTGTTTTTT. Amino acids: CASSYVGTFAGELFF.